Below, one TCR beta chain is given with its context. Its specificity is not known. V gave up 6 bases and J gave up 10 bases; unmatched junction bases: 9. CDR3 size: 13 residues. Hyperthyroidism patients were newly diagnosed, had disease duration under 2 months, and were aged 18 to 65 years. This specimen comes from a study of T cells in Graves' hyperthyroidism and ophthalmopathy. About the study: Peripheral blood samples were taken at initial diagnosis, prior to any treatment.

Template material for amplifying TCR beta CDR3 regions consisted of RNA transcripts. TCR CDR3 underwent first-round RT-PCR with the HTBI primer set. Using its own MiXCR run on the multiplex PCR reads, TCRdb lists one record per CDR3 protein. The sample has about 500,000 distinct CDR3 sequences; around 15% are singletons. Study-wide results and limits: Peripheral blood also featured most of the thyroid clonotypes expanded above 0.001. Ophthalmopathy was told apart from stable hyperthyroidism by a 13 V-J model.

This clonotype originated in a woman in her late teens or twenties with Graves' hyperthyroidism. The V gene is TRBV12-3 or TRBV12-4, the J gene TRBJ2-1, with 7 bases that match TRBD2. The sample was blood. The CDR3 DNA sequence: TGTGCCAGCAGCTATGGGCCAGCGGGGGAGCAGTTCTTC. It translates to CASSYGPAGEQFF.